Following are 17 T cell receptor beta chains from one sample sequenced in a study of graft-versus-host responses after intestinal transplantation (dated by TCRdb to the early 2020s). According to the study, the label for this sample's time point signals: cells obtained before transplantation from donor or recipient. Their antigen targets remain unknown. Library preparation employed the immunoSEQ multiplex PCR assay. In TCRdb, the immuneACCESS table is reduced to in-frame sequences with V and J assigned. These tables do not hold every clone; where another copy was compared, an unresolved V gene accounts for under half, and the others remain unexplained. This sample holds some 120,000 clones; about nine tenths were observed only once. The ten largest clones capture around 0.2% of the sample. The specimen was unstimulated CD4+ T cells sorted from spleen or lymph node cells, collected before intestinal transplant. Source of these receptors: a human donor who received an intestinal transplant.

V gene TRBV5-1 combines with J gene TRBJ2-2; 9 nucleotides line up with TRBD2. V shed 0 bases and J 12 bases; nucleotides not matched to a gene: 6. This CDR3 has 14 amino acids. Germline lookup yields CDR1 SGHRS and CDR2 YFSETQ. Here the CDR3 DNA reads TGCGCCAGCAGCTTGGTAGTAGCGGGAGCTCAGCTGTTTTTT. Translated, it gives CASSLVVAGAQLFF.

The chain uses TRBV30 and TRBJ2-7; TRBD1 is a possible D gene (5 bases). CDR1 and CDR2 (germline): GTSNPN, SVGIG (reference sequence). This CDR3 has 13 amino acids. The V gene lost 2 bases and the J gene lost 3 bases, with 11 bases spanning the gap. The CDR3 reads CAWSPDNLYEQYF. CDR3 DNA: TGTGCCTGGAGTCCGGACAACCTCTACGAGCAGTACTTC.

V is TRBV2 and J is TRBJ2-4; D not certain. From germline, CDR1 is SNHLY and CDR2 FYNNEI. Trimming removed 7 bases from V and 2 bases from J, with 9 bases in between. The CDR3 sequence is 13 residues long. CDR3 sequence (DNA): TGTGCCAGCAAAGTAGACTCCAAAAACATTCAGTACTTC. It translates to CASKVDSKNIQYF.

The CDR3 reads CASGEGQDHSGANVLTF. In nucleotides, the CDR3 is TGTGCTAGTGGGGAAGGACAGGATCACTCTGGGGCCAACGTCCTGACTTTC. The rearrangement joins TRBV12-5 to TRBJ2-6; 7 bases map to TRBD1. This CDR3 has 17 amino acids. Germline CDR1 is LGHNT and CDR2 is FRNRAP. Unmatched junction bases numbered 8, after V lost 6 bases and J lost 0 bases. Based on the CDR3 plus reference TRBV12-5 and TRBJ2-6, the full variable domain is DARVTQTPRHKVTEMGQEVTMRCQPILGHNTVFWYRQTMMQGLELLAYFRNRAPLDDSGMPKDRFSAEMPDATLATLKIQPSEPRDSAVYFCASGEGQDHSGANVLTFGAGSRLTVL.

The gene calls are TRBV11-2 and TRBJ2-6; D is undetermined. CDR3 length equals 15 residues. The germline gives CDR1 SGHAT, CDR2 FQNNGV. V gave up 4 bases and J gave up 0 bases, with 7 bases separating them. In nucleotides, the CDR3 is TGTGCCAGCAGCTCAAAGAGCTCTGGGGCCAACGTCCTGACTTTC. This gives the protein CASSSKSSGANVLTF.

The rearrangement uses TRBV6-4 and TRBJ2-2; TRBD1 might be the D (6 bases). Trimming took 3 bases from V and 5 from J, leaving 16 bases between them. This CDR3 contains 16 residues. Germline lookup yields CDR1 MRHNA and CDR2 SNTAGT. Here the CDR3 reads CASSDRGQGWTGELFF. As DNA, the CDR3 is TGTGCCAGCAGTGATAGAGGGCAGGGGTGGACCGGGGAGCTGTTTTTT.

The CDR3 DNA sequence: TGTGCCAGCAGCATCGGACAGGGGAGCACAGATACGCAGTATTTT. It codes for CASSIGQGSTDTQYF. This sequence joins TRBV7-2 and TRBJ2-3, with TRBD1 identical over 9 bases. The germline V gene has CDR1 SGHTA and CDR2 FQGNSA. The CDR3 has 15 amino acids. Trimming cost V 5 bases and J 0 bases; bases outside gene matches: 3.

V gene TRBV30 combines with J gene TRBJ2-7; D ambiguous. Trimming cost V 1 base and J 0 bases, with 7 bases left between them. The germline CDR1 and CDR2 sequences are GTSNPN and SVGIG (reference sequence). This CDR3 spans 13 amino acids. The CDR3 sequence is CAWSEQISYEQYF. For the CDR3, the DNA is TGTGCCTGGAGTGAACAGATCTCCTACGAGCAGTACTTC.

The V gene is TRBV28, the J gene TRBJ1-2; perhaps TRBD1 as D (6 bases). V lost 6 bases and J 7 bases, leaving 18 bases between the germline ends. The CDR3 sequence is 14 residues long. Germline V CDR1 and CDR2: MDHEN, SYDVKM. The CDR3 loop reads CASSLATGPGGYTF. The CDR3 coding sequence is TGTGCCAGCAGCCTAGCTACAGGGCCGGGTGGCTACACCTTC.

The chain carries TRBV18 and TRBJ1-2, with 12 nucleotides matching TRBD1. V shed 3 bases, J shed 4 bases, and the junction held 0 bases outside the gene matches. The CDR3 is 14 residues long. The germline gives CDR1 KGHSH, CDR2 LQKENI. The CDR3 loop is CASSPGQGAYGYTF. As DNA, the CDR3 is TGTGCCAGCTCACCGGGACAGGGGGCCTATGGCTACACCTTC.

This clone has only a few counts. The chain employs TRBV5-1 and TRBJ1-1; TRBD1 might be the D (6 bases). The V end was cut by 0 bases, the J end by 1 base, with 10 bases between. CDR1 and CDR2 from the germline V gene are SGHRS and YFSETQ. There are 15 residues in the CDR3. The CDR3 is CASSLAGTQNTEAFF. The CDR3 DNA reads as TGCGCCAGCAGCTTGGCCGGGACACAGAACACTGAAGCTTTCTTT.

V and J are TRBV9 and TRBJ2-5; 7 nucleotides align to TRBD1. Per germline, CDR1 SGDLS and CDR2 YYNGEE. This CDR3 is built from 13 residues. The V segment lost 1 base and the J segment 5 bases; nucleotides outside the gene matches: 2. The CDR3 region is CASSVTGEETQYF. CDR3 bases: TGTGCCAGCAGCGTAACAGGGGAGGAGACCCAGTACTTC. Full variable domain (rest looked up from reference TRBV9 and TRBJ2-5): DSGVTQTPKHLITATGQRVTLRCSPRSGDLSVYWYQQSLDQGLQFLIQYYNGEERAKGNILERFSAQQFPDLHSELNLSSLELGDSALYFCASSVTGEETQYFGPGTRLLVL.

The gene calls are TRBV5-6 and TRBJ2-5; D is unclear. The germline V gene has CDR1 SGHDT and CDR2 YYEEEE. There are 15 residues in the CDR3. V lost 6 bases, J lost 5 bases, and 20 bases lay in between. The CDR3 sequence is CASTPILGPPETQYF. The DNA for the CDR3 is TGTGCCAGCACTCCCATACTTGGTCCCCCCGAGACCCAGTACTTC. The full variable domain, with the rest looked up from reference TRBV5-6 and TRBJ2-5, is DAGVTQSPTHLIKTRGQQVTLRCSPKSGHDTVSWYQQALGQGPQFIFQYYEEEERQRGNFPDRFSGHQFPNYSSELNVNALLLGDSALYLCASTPILGPPETQYFGPGTRLLVL.

DNA of the CDR3: TGTGCCAGCAGTGGAACAGTTCAAGAGACCCAGTACTTC. This gives the protein CASSGTVQETQYF. The chain has TRBV28 and TRBJ2-5; D gene ambiguous. Germline V CDR1 and CDR2: MDHEN, SYDVKM. The CDR3 is 13 amino acids. The ends were cut back, 5 bases at V and 2 bases at J, with 9 bases in the middle.

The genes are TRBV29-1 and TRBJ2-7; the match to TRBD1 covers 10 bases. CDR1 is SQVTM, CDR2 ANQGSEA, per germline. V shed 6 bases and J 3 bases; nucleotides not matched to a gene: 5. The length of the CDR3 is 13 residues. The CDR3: CSVAGTGVYEQYF. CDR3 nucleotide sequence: TGCAGCGTCGCCGGGACAGGGGTCTACGAGCAGTACTTC.

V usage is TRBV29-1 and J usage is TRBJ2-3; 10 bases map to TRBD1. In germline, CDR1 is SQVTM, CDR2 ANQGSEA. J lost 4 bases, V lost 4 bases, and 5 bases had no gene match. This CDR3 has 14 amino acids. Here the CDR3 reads CSVGTGGASDTQYF. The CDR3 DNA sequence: TGCAGCGTTGGGACAGGGGGAGCCTCAGATACGCAGTATTTT.

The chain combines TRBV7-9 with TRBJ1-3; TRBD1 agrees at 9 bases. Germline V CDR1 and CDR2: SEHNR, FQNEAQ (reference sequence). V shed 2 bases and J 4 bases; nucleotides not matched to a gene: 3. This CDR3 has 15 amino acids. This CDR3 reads CASSLTGGVGNTIYF. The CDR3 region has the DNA TGTGCCAGCAGCTTAACAGGGGGCGTAGGAAACACCATATATTTT.